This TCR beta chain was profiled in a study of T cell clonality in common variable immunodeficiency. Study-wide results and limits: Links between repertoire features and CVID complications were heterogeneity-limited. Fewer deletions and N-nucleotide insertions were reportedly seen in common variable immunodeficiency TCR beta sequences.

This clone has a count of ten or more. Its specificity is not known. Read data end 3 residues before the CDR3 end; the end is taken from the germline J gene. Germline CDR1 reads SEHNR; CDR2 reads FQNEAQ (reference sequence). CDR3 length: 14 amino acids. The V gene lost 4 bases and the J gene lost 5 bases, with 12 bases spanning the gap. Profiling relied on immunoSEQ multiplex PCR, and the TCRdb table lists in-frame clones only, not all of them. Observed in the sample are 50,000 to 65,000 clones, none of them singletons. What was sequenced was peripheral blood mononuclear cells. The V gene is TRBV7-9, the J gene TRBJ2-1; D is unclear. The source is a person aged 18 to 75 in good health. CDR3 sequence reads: CASSYSTRNNEQFF. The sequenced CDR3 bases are TGTGCCAGCAGCTACAGTACACGGAACAATGAG.